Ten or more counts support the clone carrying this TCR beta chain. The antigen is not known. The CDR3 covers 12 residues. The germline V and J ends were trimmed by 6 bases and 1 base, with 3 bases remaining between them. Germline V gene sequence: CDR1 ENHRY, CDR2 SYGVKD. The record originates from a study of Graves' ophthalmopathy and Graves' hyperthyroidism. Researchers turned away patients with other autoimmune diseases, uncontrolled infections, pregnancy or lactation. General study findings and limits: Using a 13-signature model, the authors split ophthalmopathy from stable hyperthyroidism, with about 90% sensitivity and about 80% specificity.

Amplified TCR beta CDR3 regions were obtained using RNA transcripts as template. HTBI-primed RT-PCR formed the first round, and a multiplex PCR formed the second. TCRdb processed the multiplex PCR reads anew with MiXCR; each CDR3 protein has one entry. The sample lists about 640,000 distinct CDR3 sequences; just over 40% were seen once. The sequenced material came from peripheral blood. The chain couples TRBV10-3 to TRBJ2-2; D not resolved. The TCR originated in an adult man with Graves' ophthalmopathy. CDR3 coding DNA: TGTGCCATCAGGAGGAACACCGGGGAGCTGTTTTTT. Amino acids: CAIRRNTGELFF.